Below are 4 T cell receptor beta chains sequenced from a single sample in a study of beta chain features in type 1 diabetes. Their recognized antigens are unknown. General observations from the study: TCRB CDR3s were moderately but significantly shorter in Type 1 diabetes patients in all four CD4+ subsets.

Sequencing targeted expressed TCRB transcripts, as all isolated RNA had been reverse transcribed. TCRdb's table, derived via immunoSEQ multiplex PCR, lists solely in-frame clones and lacks some. This sample has approximately 57,000 clones; around 53% occur once, and the top ten carry about 2.4%. The source material was Tregs from blood. Every receptor here comes from a woman between 40 and 50 years old with type 1 diabetes.

This chain links TRBV2 with TRBJ2-5; 9 bases agree with TRBD2. The CDR3 has 12 residues. Germline V gene lookup returns CDR1 SNHLY and CDR2 FYNNEI. V lost 8 bases, J lost 3 bases, and 1 base stayed unmatched. DNA for the CDR3: TGTGCCAGCGGACTAGCGAAAGAGACCCAGTACTTC. It is translated as CASGLAKETQYF.

The chain uses TRBV29-1 and TRBJ2-1, with 10 bases fitting TRBD2. Germline V gene data show CDR1 as SQVTM and CDR2 as ANQGSEA. The CDR3 consists of 15 residues. V lost 3 bases, J lost 9 bases, and 11 bases stayed unmatched. As DNA, the CDR3 is TGCAGCGTTGATGTGGCGAGCGGGGGGGCCGGTGAGCAGTTCTTC. Protein product: CSVDVASGGAGEQFF.

This chain joins TRBV4-3 and TRBJ2-5; no reliable D call. The CDR3 has 16 residues. Germline values: CDR1 LGHNA, CDR2 YSLEER. Trimming removed 0 bases from V and 5 bases from J, with 16 bases in between. The CDR3, as DNA: TGCGCCAGCAGCCAAGAAACCCCTACCTTTCGGGAGACCCAGTACTTC. Translation: CASSQETPTFRETQYF.

By frequency in the sample, this clone is medium-sized (0.01 to 0.1%). The chain is built from TRBV5-1 and TRBJ2-1; D is possibly TRBD2 (5 bases). CDR3 length equals 14 residues. Germline V CDR1 and CDR2: SGHRS, YFSETQ. Trimming shortened V by 3 bases and J by 10 bases, and 17 bases separated the two germline ends. The DNA of the CDR3 is TGCGCCAGCAGCTCTGGTGGCAGCGGCGGGGAGCAGTTCTTC. This sequence encodes CASSSGGSGGEQFF.